A selection of T cell receptor beta chains follows, all from one sample in a study of Ad26.COV2.S vaccination and SARS-CoV-2 variants. Using immunoSEQ multiplex PCR, the repertoire was profiled, and TCRdb retains in-frame clones only, with some absent. This table holds more than 400,000 clones, around 91% found once. The sample here was peripheral blood, taken in a trial of Ad26.COV2.S vaccine versus placebo. The receptors were sampled from a person between 18 and 65 years old who received the Ad26.COV2.S COVID-19 vaccine or a placebo. Each CDR3 is given with its conserved first and last residue. The order of the fields is D gene, V gene, clone size, J gene, CDR3 DNA, CDR3 protein. The D gene is left open where the match is weak. Part of the rows lack a size; the others show once, few, many or a class for expanded clones.

TRBD2	TRBV6-1	.	TRBJ2-6	TGTGCCAGCAGTGAACCGAGCGGGAGGGCCGGGGCCAACGTCCTGACTTTC	CASSEPSGRAGANVLTF
TRBD1	TRBV28	.	TRBJ1-4	TGTGCCATCCGTCCGGGACAGGGGGCTGTTGAAAAACTGTTTTTT	CAIRPGQGAVEKLFF
TRBD2	TRBV7-3	.	TRBJ2-2	TGTGCCAGCGGCAGGACTAGCGGGAGCACCGGGGAGCTGTTTTTT	CASGRTSGSTGELFF
TRBD1	TRBV27	.	TRBJ2-5	TGTGCCAGCAGTCCCCACAGGGGGCAGGAGACCCAGTACTTC	CASSPHRGQETQYF
TRBD1	TRBV7-6	.	TRBJ2-1	TGTGCCAGCAGCTTCACACACCACCTCAGACAGGGTCACAATGAGCAGTTCTTC	CASSFTHHLRQGHNEQFF
.	TRBV6-5	.	TRBJ1-5	TGTGCCAGCAGCCGCGATCACAGGGGCAATCAGCCCCAGCATTTT	CASSRDHRGNQPQHF
.	TRBV9	once	TRBJ2-1	TGTGCCAGCAGCGTAGTGGGGGGAGAGGGCCATGAGCAGTTCTTC	CASSVVGGEGHEQFF
TRBD2	TRBV11-2	.	TRBJ2-3	TGTGCCAGCAGCTCAGGACTAGCGGGAGGCACAGATACGCAGTATTTT	CASSSGLAGGTDTQYF
.	TRBV25-1	.	TRBJ1-4	TGTGCCAGCAGTGAACAGGGAACAACAACTAATGAAAAACTGTTTTTT	CASSEQGTTTNEKLFF
.	TRBV4-3	.	TRBJ2-3	TGCGCCAGCAGCCAGGGGCCCCACCACGGGACAGATACGCAGTATTTT	CASSQGPHHGTDTQYF
.	TRBV6-1	once	TRBJ1-4	TGTGCCAGCAGTGATTCTACGGGAGCCTATAATGAAAAACTGTTTTTT	CASSDSTGAYNEKLFF
TRBD2	TRBV27	.	TRBJ2-3	TGTGCCAGCAGTACAGTAGCGGGAGGGCCGAGAGATACGCAGTATTTT	CASSTVAGGPRDTQYF
.	TRBV2	.	TRBJ1-5	TGTGCCAGCAGTGTGATGGGGGGCGATCAGCCCCAGCATTTT	CASSVMGGDQPQHF
.	TRBV27	.	TRBJ2-5	TGTGCCAGCAGTTTCTCGCGAAGCCAAGAGACCCAGTACTTC	CASSFSRSQETQYF
.	TRBV19	.	TRBJ1-4	TGTGCCAGTAGTATAGGACGGATACCGAATGAAAAACTGTTTTTT	CASSIGRIPNEKLFF
TRBD2	TRBV12-5	.	TRBJ2-1	TGTGCTAGTGGTTTAGAAGCGGGAGGTCTCCATGAGCAGTTCTTC	CASGLEAGGLHEQFF
TRBD2	TRBV7-2	.	TRBJ2-1	TGTGCCAGCAGCTTAGCTGGCGGACTAGCGGGAGTCGATGAGCAGTTCTTC	CASSLAGGLAGVDEQFF
.	TRBV6-4	once	TRBJ1-2	TGTGCCAGTTCGGTTATACAGGAGATCTATGGCTACACCTTC	CASSVIQEIYGYTF
TRBD2	TRBV18	.	TRBJ2-5	TGTGCCAGCTCCCCTACTAGCGGTCAAGAGACCCAGTACTTC	CASSPTSGQETQYF
.	TRBV7-9	.	TRBJ2-7	TGTGCCAGCAGCTTCATGGGGCTACCTAAAACCTACGAGCAGTACTTC	CASSFMGLPKTYEQYF
TRBD2	TRBV3-1/TRBV3-2	.	TRBJ2-7	TGTGCCAGCAGCCAAGTCGGACTAGATAACGAGCAGTACTTC	CASSQVGLDNEQYF
.	TRBV7-9	.	TRBJ1-4	TGTGCCAGCAGCTTAATCTCGGGAACTAATGAAAAACTGTTTTTT	CASSLISGTNEKLFF
TRBD1	TRBV28	.	TRBJ2-7	TGTGCCAGCATAAGTCCGGGACAGGCGTCACACGAGCAGTACTTC	CASISPGQASHEQYF
TRBD2	TRBV27	.	TRBJ2-7	TGTGCCAGCTACTCCTGGCGGGAGGCCGGGTCCTACGAGCAGTACTTC	CASYSWREAGSYEQYF
.	TRBV4-1	.	TRBJ2-3	TGCGCCAGCAGCCAAGGAGAGGGGGCGCAGTATTTT	CASSQGEGAQYF
.	TRBV27	once	TRBJ2-7	TGTGCCAGCAGTTTACCGGCTCTGGGTCCTTTCCTCTACGAGCAGTACTTC	CASSLPALGPFLYEQYF
.	TRBV5-6	.	TRBJ2-7	TGTGCCAGCAGTTATACCCCGGGACCTTCTCGGCGGGAGCAGTACTTC	CASSYTPGPSRREQYF
.	TRBV18	.	TRBJ2-6	TGTGCCAGCTCACCGGTGGGAAATCCCCCCGGGGCCAACGTCCTGACTTTC	CASSPVGNPPGANVLTF
.	TRBV27	.	TRBJ2-1	TGTGCCAGCAGTTTCGGATGGGCTAATGAGCAGTTCTTC	CASSFGWANEQFF
.	TRBV28	.	TRBJ2-1	TGTGCCAGCAGTTTCCCAGCGGACGGCTCCTACAATGAGCAGTTCTTC	CASSFPADGSYNEQFF
.	TRBV19	.	TRBJ1-5	TGTGCCAGTAGTGGTACCGTTAATCAGCCCCAGCATTTT	CASSGTVNQPQHF
.	TRBV7-3	.	TRBJ1-6	TGTGCCAGCAGCTCCTTGGGGGGGAATAATTCACCCCTCCACTTT	CASSSLGGNNSPLHF
TRBD1	TRBV7-9	.	TRBJ2-7	TGTGCCAGCAGCTCGACAGGGGTCCCCTACGAGCAGTACTTC	CASSSTGVPYEQYF
TRBD1	TRBV28	.	TRBJ2-5	TGTGCCAGCAGTCCGCAGGGGGTAGTTGAATTTGGAGAGACCCAGTACTTC	CASSPQGVVEFGETQYF
TRBD1	TRBV2	.	TRBJ2-5	TGTGCCAGCAAGAAGGAACAGGGGGCCGGGGAGACCCAGTACTTC	CASKKEQGAGETQYF
TRBD2	TRBV24-1	once	TRBJ2-3	TGTGCCACCAGTGACATTAGCGGGAGAAGCACAGATACGCAGTATTTT	CATSDISGRSTDTQYF
TRBD2	TRBV6-2/TRBV6-3	.	TRBJ2-3	TGTGCCAGCAGTTACTGGCGGGAGAGGACAGATACGCAGTATTTT	CASSYWRERTDTQYF
TRBD2	TRBV6-2/TRBV6-3	.	TRBJ2-1	TGTGCCAGCAGTTACGCCAATCTAGCGGGAGCCCCTCGTCTGTACAATGAGCAGTTCTTC	CASSYANLAGAPRLYNEQFF
TRBD2	TRBV18	few	TRBJ2-1	TGTGCCAGCTCACCAGGCACTAGCGCCCCCTCCTACAATGAGCAGTTCTTC	CASSPGTSAPSYNEQFF
TRBD1	TRBV5-1	.	TRBJ2-2	TGCGCCAGCAGCTTGGAAGGGGGCTACACCGGGGAGCTGTTTTTT	CASSLEGGYTGELFF
TRBD2	TRBV5-1	.	TRBJ2-7	TGCGCCAGCAGCTCACTTAGCGGGAGGGACTCCGAGCAGTACTTC	CASSSLSGRDSEQYF
.	TRBV18	.	TRBJ2-1	TGTGCCAGCTCACCAGGCGGCTTTGAGCAGTTCTTC	CASSPGGFEQFF
.	TRBV10-3	.	TRBJ1-1	TGTGCCACTGGTCGTTCAAACACTGAAGCTTTCTTT	CATGRSNTEAFF
TRBD2	TRBV9	.	TRBJ2-7	TGTGCCAGCAGCGTAGGACGTAGCGGGAACTCCTACGAGCAGTACTTC	CASSVGRSGNSYEQYF
TRBD1	TRBV7-3	once	TRBJ2-2	TGTGCCAGCAGCCGACAGGGGGGAACCGGGGAGCTGTTTTTT	CASSRQGGTGELFF
.	TRBV19	.	TRBJ2-5	TGTGCCAGTAGTGTATGGAGGGTGGGCTTCCAAGAGACCCAGTACTTC	CASSVWRVGFQETQYF
.	TRBV6-2/TRBV6-3	.	TRBJ2-7	TGTGCCAGCAGTAATAATGTCCTACCAGGGGGGAGCTCCTACGAGCAGTACTTC	CASSNNVLPGGSSYEQYF
TRBD1	TRBV6-6	.	TRBJ1-2	TGTGCCAGCAGCCAGGGACAGCAGCGGTGGTATGGCTACACCTTC	CASSQGQQRWYGYTF
.	TRBV7-9	.	TRBJ2-7	TGTGCCAGCAGCCCGTCCCAGGGCTCCTACGAGCAGTACTTC	CASSPSQGSYEQYF
TRBD1	TRBV4-2	.	TRBJ2-2	TGTGCCAGCAGCCAAGATCTTCAGGGGGCCTCCTCCGGGGAGCTGTTTTTT	CASSQDLQGASSGELFF
.	TRBV25-1	.	TRBJ2-7	TGTGCCAGCAGTGAATCGGGTGACCACTCCTACGAGCAGTACTTC	CASSESGDHSYEQYF
.	TRBV4-3	.	TRBJ2-3	TGCGCCAGCAGCTCGGGCGAGCGGTACACAGATACGCAGTATTTT	CASSSGERYTDTQYF
.	TRBV10-3	once	TRBJ1-6	TGTGCCGCAAGCTCCTATAATTCACCCCTCCACTTT	CAASSYNSPLHF
TRBD1	TRBV27	.	TRBJ1-5	TGTGCCAGCAGTTTATCTCCAGACAGGGACAATCAGCCCCAGCATTTT	CASSLSPDRDNQPQHF
.	TRBV5-1	.	TRBJ2-7	TGCGCCAGCAGCTTGGTTACAGGAATCTACGAGCAGTACTTC	CASSLVTGIYEQYF
TRBD1	TRBV2	once	TRBJ1-6	TGTGCCACCCTTCTCGACAGGGGCCTTAATTCACCCCTCCACTTT	CATLLDRGLNSPLHF
.	TRBV29-1	.	TRBJ2-2	TGCAGCGCCAAAGTAAACACCGGGGAGCTGTTTTTT	CSAKVNTGELFF
TRBD1	TRBV27	.	TRBJ1-1	TGTGCCAGCAGTTTTGGGACAGATCACACTGAAGCTTTCTTT	CASSFGTDHTEAFF
TRBD2	TRBV28	.	TRBJ2-3	TGTGCCAGCAGTTTTGGGAGGGGCGGGCGCCGCACAGATACGCAGTATTTT	CASSFGRGGRRTDTQYF